Following are 31 T cell receptor beta chains from one sample sequenced in a study of CXCR3-negative and CXCR3-positive naive CD8 T cells. UMI-labeled 5' RACE yielded the TRB cDNA libraries. Reanalyzing the 5' RACE reads, TCRdb keeps one entry per CDR3 protein, without DNA. The sample includes more than 35,000 distinct CDR3 sequences. What was sequenced was memory CD8+ T cells from blood. The source is a human donor in good health. Some clones in this sample may be carry-over from other donors' samples.

The rearrangement uses TRBV15 and TRBJ2-5; TCRdb's D gene call, TRBD1, goes unchecked for lack of DNA. CDR1 and CDR2 (germline): LNHNV, YYDKDF (reference sequence). The CDR3 has 16 residues. CDR3 sequence reads: CATSRRTDRVGETQYF. The complete variable domain, with remaining parts taken from reference TRBV15 and TRBJ2-5, reads DAMVIQNPRYQVTQFGKPVTLSCSQTLNHNVMYWYQQKSSQAPKLLFHYYDKDFNNEADTPDNFQSRRPNTSFCFLDIRSPGLGDTAMYLCATSRRTDRVGETQYFGPGTRLLVL.

This chain connects TRBV7-9 to TRBJ2-7; with no DNA, the TCRdb D assignment of TRBD1 cannot be verified. CDR3 size: 16 residues. Germline-derived CDR1 and CDR2 are SEHNR and FQNEAQ (reference sequence). The CDR3 sequence is CASSSTRQAHSYEQYF.

The rearrangement uses TRBV29-1 and TRBJ2-1; TCRdb reports TRBD1, a call that lacks DNA to check it against. Germline V CDR1 and CDR2: SQVTM, ANQGSEA. The CDR3 is made up of 12 amino acids. CDR3 region: CSVSGAGSEQFF.

Here the CDR3 reads CASTSTGGFSYNEQFF. The V call is TRBV6-1, the J call TRBJ2-1; TCRdb outputs TRBD1, but without DNA this stays unchecked. The germline CDR1 and CDR2 sequences are MNHNS and SASEGT. The CDR3 spans 16 residues.

The chain is built from TRBV4-1 and TRBJ2-2; TCRdb lists TRBD2, though no DNA is available to test this call. This CDR3 is built from 14 residues. Germline loops: CDR1 MGHRA, CDR2 YSYEKL. CDR3 sequence reads: CASSQDRESGELFF.

The gene calls are TRBV29-1 and TRBJ2-3. Looked up from germline, CDR1 is SQVTM and CDR2 is ANQGSEA. This CDR3 is built from 16 residues. The CDR3 loop reads CSVEDLQQAITDTQYF.

The chain couples TRBV5-1 to TRBJ2-1; the TCRdb call, TRBD2, lacks DNA for checking. The CDR3 extends over 15 amino acids. The germline V gene has CDR1 SGHRS and CDR2 YFSETQ. The CDR3 reads CASSQTATSYNEQFF.

The chain couples TRBV28 to TRBJ2-7. This CDR3 has 12 amino acids. Looked up from germline, CDR1 is MDHEN and CDR2 is SYDVKM. The CDR3 here is CASSLQTAEQYF.

The genes are TRBV12-3 or TRBV12-4 and TRBJ1-2. The CDR3 has 12 amino acids. CDR3: CASSLQAYGYTF.

The chain joins TRBV3-1 to TRBJ1-4; TCRdb outputs TRBD1, but without DNA this stays unchecked. Germline loops: CDR1 LGHDT, CDR2 YNNKEL (reference sequence). The CDR3 spans 15 residues. CDR3 loop: CASSPGTGGVEKLFF.

This sequence joins TRBV4-1 and TRBJ2-5. Germline CDR1 and CDR2: MGHRA and YSYEKL. The CDR3 is made up of 14 amino acids. The CDR3 loop reads CASSQEESQETQYF.

The rearrangement uses TRBV29-1 and TRBJ2-7; TCRdb gives TRBD2 as the D gene, but with no DNA this cannot be confirmed. Germline CDR1 SQVTM, CDR2 ANQGSEA. The CDR3 loop spans 16 amino acids. CDR3 sequence reads: CSAQAASGGLYYEQYF.

This chain uses TRBV7-9 with TRBJ2-1; TCRdb proposes TRBD2, but this gene call is untestable without DNA. Germline lookup yields CDR1 SEHNR and CDR2 FQNEAQ (reference sequence). This CDR3 is 15 amino acids long. The CDR3 sequence is CASSLRTTLADEQFF.

The rearrangement uses TRBV29-1 and TRBJ2-7; TCRdb's D gene call, TRBD2, goes unchecked for lack of DNA. The V gene's germline CDR1 is SQVTM and CDR2 ANQGSEA. The CDR3 contains 14 residues. The CDR3 sequence: CSVVLAVSSYEQYF.

The J gene is TRBJ2-2, the V gene TRBV9; TCRdb indicates TRBD1, and absent DNA this call remains unverified. CDR1 is SGDLS and CDR2 is YYNGEE in the germline V gene. The CDR3 length is 16 residues. The CDR3 loop is CASSAREQGVSGELFF.

This chain links TRBV20-1 with TRBJ2-1; the D call from TCRdb, TRBD2, cannot be confirmed without DNA. The CDR3 is 14 amino acids. From germline, CDR1 is DFQATT and CDR2 SNEGSKA (reference sequence). CDR3 loop: CSAISGSGGNEQFF.

The chain joins TRBV29-1 to TRBJ2-1; TCRdb gives TRBD2 as the D gene, but with no DNA this cannot be confirmed. This CDR3 spans 16 amino acids. Germline V gives CDR1 SQVTM, CDR2 ANQGSEA. CDR3: CSITTGTSGSYNEQFF.

This rearrangement joins TRBV27 to TRBJ1-1; TCRdb's D gene call, TRBD1, goes unchecked for lack of DNA. The CDR3 totals 13 residues. Germline V gene data show CDR1 as MNHEY and CDR2 as SMNVEV (reference sequence). CDR3 sequence: CASSFGGNTEAFF.

The chain couples TRBV5-1 to TRBJ2-3; TCRdb selects TRBD2, and the lack of DNA leaves this call unchecked. Germline-derived CDR1 and CDR2 are SGHRS and YFSETQ. This CDR3 contains 21 residues. The chain's CDR3 is CASSLPSLAGGEQASTDTQYF.

This clonotype is called medium-sized based on its frequency. The chain carries TRBV4-3 and TRBJ2-1; TCRdb names TRBD2, which stays unverified in the absence of DNA. Per the germline V gene, CDR1 is LGHNA and CDR2 is YSLEER. This CDR3 spans 16 amino acids. The CDR3 region is CASSQGGGVDYNEQFF.

The rearrangement links TRBV20-1 to TRBJ2-5. Germline CDR1 is DFQATT and CDR2 is SNEGSKA (reference sequence). The CDR3 is 15 residues long. This CDR3 is CSARDPLDTQGTQYF.

The chain couples TRBV10-3 to TRBJ2-7. Germline-derived CDR1 and CDR2 are ENHRY and SYGVKD. CDR3 length equals 12 residues. CDR3 sequence reads: CAISESSYEQYF.

This clonotype ranks as medium-sized in terms of frequency. The chain employs TRBV7-2 and TRBJ2-1; TCRdb outputs TRBD1, but without DNA this stays unchecked. Germline V gene data show CDR1 as SGHTA and CDR2 as FQGNSA. The CDR3 is 15 amino acids. The CDR3 sequence is CASSPNSGFGNEQFF.

The gene calls are TRBV18 and TRBJ2-3; no DNA is available, so the TRBD1 call from TCRdb remains unchecked. The CDR3 runs to 16 residues. From germline, CDR1 is KGHSH and CDR2 LQKENI. This chain's CDR3 is CASSPPDRASTDTQYF.

The chain links TRBV27 to TRBJ2-5; TCRdb's D gene call, TRBD1, goes unchecked for lack of DNA. Germline lookup yields CDR1 MNHEY and CDR2 SMNVEV (reference sequence). CDR3 length: 15 amino acids. The CDR3 is CASSLSGQGLETQYF.

V gene TRBV7-2 combines with J gene TRBJ1-6. This CDR3 is built from 16 residues. Germline V gene sequence: CDR1 SGHTA, CDR2 FQGNSA. The CDR3 reads CASSPRTATYNSPLHF.

The genes are TRBV5-8 and TRBJ2-7; TCRdb lists TRBD2, though no DNA is available to test this call. The CDR3 is made up of 15 amino acids. Looked up from germline, CDR1 is SGHTS and CDR2 is YDEGEE. The CDR3 region is CASSPLAESSYEQYF.

The chain combines TRBV2 with TRBJ2-1; TCRdb selects TRBD2, and the lack of DNA leaves this call unchecked. Germline V CDR1 and CDR2: SNHLY, FYNNEI. The CDR3 is made up of 15 amino acids. The CDR3 sequence: CASSEGASGGNEQFF.

The CDR3 loop is CASSPGDLNQPQHF. The V gene is TRBV18, the J gene TRBJ1-5. The V gene's germline CDR1 is KGHSH and CDR2 LQKENI. The CDR3 runs 14 residues. Filled out from reference TRBV18 and TRBJ1-5, the complete variable domain reads NAGVMQNPRHLVRRRGQEARLRCSPMKGHSHVYWYRQLPEEGLKFMVYLQKENIIDESGMPKERFSAEFPKEGPSILRIQQVVRGDSAAYFCASSPGDLNQPQHFGDGTRLSIL.

The chain links TRBV28 to TRBJ2-4; TCRdb designates TRBD1, a call that cannot be tested without DNA. CDR1 is MDHEN and CDR2 is SYDVKM in the germline V gene. This CDR3 region has 14 residues. This CDR3 reads CASSSTPDLNIQYF.

The chain recombines TRBV12-3 or TRBV12-4 with TRBJ2-3. This CDR3 contains 14 residues. CDR3 sequence reads: CASSLIGGTDTQYF.